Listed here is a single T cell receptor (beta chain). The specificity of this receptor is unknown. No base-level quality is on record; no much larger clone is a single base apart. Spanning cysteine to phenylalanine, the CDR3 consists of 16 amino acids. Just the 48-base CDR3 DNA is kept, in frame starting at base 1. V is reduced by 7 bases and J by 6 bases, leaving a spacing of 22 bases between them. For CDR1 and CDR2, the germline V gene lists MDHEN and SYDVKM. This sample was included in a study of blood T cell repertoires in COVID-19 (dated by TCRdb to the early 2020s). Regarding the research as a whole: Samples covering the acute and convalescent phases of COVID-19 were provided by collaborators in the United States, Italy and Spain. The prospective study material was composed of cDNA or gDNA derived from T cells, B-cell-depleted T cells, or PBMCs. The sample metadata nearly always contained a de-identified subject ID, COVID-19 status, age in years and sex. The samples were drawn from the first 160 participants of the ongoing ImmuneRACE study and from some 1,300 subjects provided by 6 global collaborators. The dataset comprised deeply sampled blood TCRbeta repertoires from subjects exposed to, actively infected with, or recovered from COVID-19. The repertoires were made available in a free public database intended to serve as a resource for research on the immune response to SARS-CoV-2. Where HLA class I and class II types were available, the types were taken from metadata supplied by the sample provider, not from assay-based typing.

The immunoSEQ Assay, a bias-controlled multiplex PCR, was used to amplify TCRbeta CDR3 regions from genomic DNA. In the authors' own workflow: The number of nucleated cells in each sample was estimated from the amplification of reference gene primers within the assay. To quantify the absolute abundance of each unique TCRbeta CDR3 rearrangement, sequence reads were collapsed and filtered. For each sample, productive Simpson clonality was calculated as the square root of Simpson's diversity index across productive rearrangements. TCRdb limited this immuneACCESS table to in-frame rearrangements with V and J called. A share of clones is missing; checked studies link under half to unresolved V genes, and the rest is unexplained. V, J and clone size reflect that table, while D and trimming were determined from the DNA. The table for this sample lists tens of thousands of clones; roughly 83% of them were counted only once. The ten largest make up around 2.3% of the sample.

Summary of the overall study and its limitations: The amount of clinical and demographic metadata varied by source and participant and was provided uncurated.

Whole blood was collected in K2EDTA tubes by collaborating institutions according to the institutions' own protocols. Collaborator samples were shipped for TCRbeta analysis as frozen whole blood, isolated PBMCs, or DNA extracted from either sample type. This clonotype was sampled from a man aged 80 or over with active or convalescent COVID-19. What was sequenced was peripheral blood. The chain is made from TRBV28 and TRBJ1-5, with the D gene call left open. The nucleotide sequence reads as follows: TGTGCCAGCACTAAAAGGCTGGTCGATGGGAGTCAGCCCCAGCATTTT. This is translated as CASTKRLVDGSQPQHF.